The 8 T cell receptor beta chains in this list originate from one sample, sequenced in a study of cytomegalovirus exposure and HLA in healthy donors. Vbeta (60) and Jbeta (13) primers were used in the PCR. TCRdb's table, derived via immunoSEQ multiplex PCR, lists solely in-frame clones and lacks some. The data show 110,000 or so clones, with more than 60% seen just once and about 5.3% held by the top ten. The sample comprised PBMCs. The receptors come from a male donor in good health and CMV-seronegative.

The J gene is TRBJ2-7, the V gene TRBV2; 9 bases map to TRBD1. Germline assignment: CDR1 SNHLY and CDR2 FYNNEI. V dropped 6 bases and J dropped 5; count of bases not matched to a gene: 11. This CDR3 contains 15 residues. CDR3 DNA sequence: TGTGCCAGCAGGGGGTCGGGACAGGGTCTAAACGAGCAGTACTTC. Residues: CASRGSGQGLNEQYF.

This clone was detected once. The chain links TRBV28 to TRBJ1-2; TRBD1 aligns across 7 bases. The CDR3 runs to 13 residues. The V and J ends lost 11 bases and 5 bases, in that order; junction bases with no gene match: 11. Germline V gives CDR1 MDHEN, CDR2 SYDVKM. CDR3 nucleotide sequence: TGTGCCTCAAACAGGGGTGAAGTGTATGGCTACACCTTC. It is translated as CASNRGEVYGYTF.

V is TRBV19 and J is TRBJ1-1, with TRBD1 matching 8 bases. V trimming: 6 bases; J trimming: 4 bases; junction bases outside the gene matches: 4. Germline assignment: CDR1 LNHDA and CDR2 SQIVND (reference sequence). The CDR3 extends over 13 amino acids. The CDR3 sequence: CASRATGVTEAFF. Written as DNA, the CDR3 is TGTGCCAGTAGGGCGACAGGGGTCACTGAAGCTTTCTTT.

This clone was counted a few times. This chain connects TRBV19 to TRBJ1-1; no definite D call. Per the germline V gene, CDR1 is LNHDA and CDR2 is SQIVND (reference sequence). The CDR3 is made up of 14 amino acids. The V gene lost 11 bases and the J gene lost 0 bases, with 16 bases spanning the gap. The CDR3 is CASSLDSMNTEAFF. CDR3 in DNA: TGTGCCTCTAGCTTGGACTCTATGAACACTGAAGCTTTCTTT.

The genes are TRBV5-4 and TRBJ2-7, with 7 bases that match TRBD1. From germline, CDR1 is SGHNT and CDR2 YYREEE (reference sequence). J was trimmed by 3 bases and V by 1 base; bases with no gene match: 10. This CDR3 comprises 16 residues. The CDR3 nucleotides read TGTGCCAGCAGCTTGTATACAGGGGCGAGGAACTACGAGCAGTACTTC. Encoded protein: CASSLYTGARNYEQYF.

V and J are TRBV4-2 and TRBJ2-1, with 8 nucleotides matching TRBD2. V trimming: 0 bases; J trimming: 8 bases; junction bases outside the gene matches: 6. The CDR3 extends over 15 amino acids. The germline gives CDR1 LGHNA, CDR2 YNFKEQ. CDR3 nucleotides: TGTGCCAGCAGCCAAGATCTGCCAGCGGGAGATGAGCAGTTCTTC. Its protein is CASSQDLPAGDEQFF.

This chain connects TRBV28 to TRBJ2-7, with 7 bases fitting TRBD2. The CDR3 is made up of 12 amino acids. Germline values: CDR1 MDHEN, CDR2 SYDVKM. After removal of 8 bases from V and 7 bases from J, the junction contained 8 bases not matched to a gene. CDR3 DNA sequence: TGTGCCAGCGGCGGGAGTCGGGGGGAGCAGTACTTC. Translated, it gives CASGGSRGEQYF.

The chain is built from TRBV2 and TRBJ2-1, with 9 bases matching TRBD1. Unmatched junction bases numbered 13, after V lost 7 bases and J lost 0 bases. CDR1 is SNHLY and CDR2 is FYNNEI in the germline V gene. The CDR3 loop spans 18 amino acids. CDR3 sequence: CASKSRTGDLSSYNEQFF. The CDR3 DNA sequence: TGTGCCAGCAAATCCAGGACAGGGGACCTTAGCTCCTACAATGAGCAGTTCTTC.